One and the same sample provided the 23 T cell receptor beta chains below, sequenced in a study of cytomegalovirus exposure and HLA in healthy donors. Primers included in the PCR were 60 Vbeta and 13 Jbeta primers. Profiling relied on immunoSEQ multiplex PCR, and the TCRdb table lists in-frame clones only, not all of them. This sample yields about 120,000 clones, of which around 77% are seen a single time; roughly 9.8% belongs to the top ten. The sequencing input was PBMCs. The receptors come from a man aged 40-49 years in good health and CMV-seropositive.

The rearrangement uses TRBV2 and TRBJ1-2; unclear D gene. CDR1 is SNHLY, CDR2 FYNNEI, per germline. V was shortened by 4 bases and J by 0 bases, with 9 bases between the two germline ends. The CDR3 is 14 amino acids. CDR3 DNA: TGTGCCAGCAGTGTGCGGAAATCTAACTATGGCTACACCTTC. Its translation is CASSVRKSNYGYTF. Using reference TRBV2 and TRBJ1-2 for the parts outside the CDR3, the full variable domain is EPEVTQTPSHQVTQMGQEVILRCVPISNHLYFYWYRQILGQKVEFLVSFYNNEISEKSEIFDDQFSVERPDGSNFTLKIRSTKLEDSAMYFCASSVRKSNYGYTFGSGTRLTVV.

This clone was seen only once. The J gene is TRBJ2-6, the V gene TRBV9; TRBD1 matches at 8 bases. CDR1 is SGDLS, CDR2 YYNGEE, per germline. V lost 2 bases to trimming and J lost 1 base; unmatched junction nucleotides: 5. The CDR3 contains 17 residues. The CDR3 nucleotides are TGTGCCAGCAGCGTGCAGGGGGCTCAGTCTGGGGCCAACGTCCTGACTTTC. Translated, it gives CASSVQGAQSGANVLTF.

The CDR3 spells CASSMGQLYEQYF. The CDR3 nucleotides read TGTGCCAGTAGTATGGGACAGCTCTACGAGCAGTACTTC. The V call is TRBV19, the J call TRBJ2-7; 7 positions match TRBD1. The ends lost 3 bases at V and 3 bases at J; junction bases unmatched: 2. This CDR3 has 13 amino acids. Germline V gene data show CDR1 as LNHDA and CDR2 as SQIVND (reference sequence).

The V call is TRBV7-2, the J call TRBJ1-1; unclear D gene. Trimming took off 0 bases at V and 7 bases at J, with 3 bases between the two ends. The CDR3 sequence is 11 residues long. Germline loops: CDR1 SGHTA, CDR2 FQGNSA. In nucleotides, the CDR3 is TGTGCCAGCAGCTTAGCCGTTGAAGCTTTCTTT. This translates into CASSLAVEAFF.

The rearrangement uses TRBV4-1 and TRBJ2-1, with 9 bases fitting TRBD1. CDR3 length: 20 amino acids. With V trimmed by 4 bases and J by 6 bases, 22 bases remained unmatched. The germline V gene encodes CDR1 MGHRA and CDR2 YSYEKL. The CDR3 here is CASSPLIVPGQGVRSNEQFF. The CDR3 nucleotides read TGCGCCAGCAGCCCCTTAATCGTTCCGGGACAGGGAGTTCGGTCCAATGAGCAGTTCTTC.

The V and J genes are TRBV6-5 and TRBJ2-7, with 8 bases fitting TRBD2. After removal of 2 bases from V and 4 bases from J, the junction contained 7 bases not matched to a gene. This CDR3 is 15 amino acids long. CDR1 is MNHEY, CDR2 SVGAGI, per germline. CDR3 DNA sequence: TGTGCCAGCAGTTACAGTATAGCGGGGAATTACGAGCAGTACTTC. Translated: CASSYSIAGNYEQYF.

J is TRBJ2-7 and V is TRBV2, with D possibly matching TRBD1 (5 bases). The CDR3 runs 11 residues. V shed 3 bases and J shed 8 bases, with 8 bases lying between them. The germline CDR1 and CDR2 sequences are SNHLY and FYNNEI. The CDR3 here is CASSEAGKQYF. The CDR3 region has the DNA TGTGCCAGCAGTGAGGCAGGGAAGCAGTACTTC.

The chain recombines TRBV7-9 with TRBJ1-2; a possible D gene is TRBD1 (6 bases). The CDR3 length is 14 residues. V lost 5 bases, J lost 5 bases, and 15 bases lay in between. Germline CDR1 is SEHNR and CDR2 is FQNEAQ (reference sequence). The CDR3 spells CASSTGGGQYGYTF. The CDR3 coding sequence is TGTGCCAGCAGCACGGGGGGGGGCCAATATGGCTACACCTTC.

V usage is TRBV4-3 and J usage is TRBJ2-3; TRBD1 aligns across 9 bases. This CDR3 contains 17 residues. The germline V gene has CDR1 LGHNA and CDR2 YSLEER. The ends lost 0 bases at V and 2 bases at J; junction bases unmatched: 6. The CDR3 spells CASSQERGTGYTDTQYF. The CDR3 coding sequence is TGCGCCAGCAGCCAAGAGCGGGGGACAGGGTACACAGATACGCAGTATTTT.

The genes are TRBV14 and TRBJ2-7; TRBD1 matches at 7 bases. The CDR3 contains 14 residues. Germline V gene data show CDR1 as SGHDN and CDR2 as FVKESK. V lost 4 bases and J lost 2; bases outside the gene matches: 5. The CDR3 here is CASSLQGTTYEQYF. CDR3 coding DNA: TGTGCCAGCAGCCTACAGGGGACCACCTACGAGCAGTACTTC.

The chain carries TRBV7-9 and TRBJ1-2; TRBD1 is a possible D gene (6 bases). The V end lost 4 bases, the J end lost 8 bases, and 17 bases lay between the germline ends. The germline gives CDR1 SEHNR, CDR2 FQNEAQ (reference sequence). The CDR3 spans 14 residues. This chain's CDR3 is CASSYKNRVNGYTF. DNA for the CDR3: TGTGCCAGCAGCTACAAGAACAGGGTGAACGGCTACACCTTC.

The chain uses TRBV4-1 and TRBJ1-5, with D tentatively TRBD1 (5 bases). The CDR3 is made up of 15 amino acids. V lost 1 base to trimming and J lost 4 bases, with 11 bases between them. Germline values: CDR1 MGHRA, CDR2 YSYEKL. CDR3 DNA sequence: TGCGCCAGCAGCCAAGGACAGCGCTTTAATCAGCCCCAGCATTTT. Amino acids: CASSQGQRFNQPQHF.

The chain couples TRBV7-9 to TRBJ1-2; no reliable D call. V lost 2 bases to trimming and J lost 0 bases, with 10 bases between them. Germline-derived CDR1 and CDR2 are SEHNR and FQNEAQ (reference sequence). This CDR3 region has 15 residues. The CDR3 bases are TGTGCCAGCAGCTTACGGAGAGGCTCTAACTATGGCTACACCTTC. This sequence encodes CASSLRRGSNYGYTF.

The rearrangement links TRBV4-1 to TRBJ2-5; no reliable D call. The V gene's germline CDR1 is MGHRA and CDR2 YSYEKL. This CDR3 region has 13 residues. Trimming stripped 3 bases from V and 2 bases from J, with 7 bases between. This CDR3 is CASSQEKQETQYF. The CDR3 region has the DNA TGCGCCAGCAGCCAGGAGAAGCAAGAGACCCAGTACTTC.

V and J are TRBV28 and TRBJ1-5, with D hard to call. The V end lost 5 bases, the J end lost 6 bases, and 14 bases lay between the germline ends. The CDR3 has 14 residues. The V gene's germline CDR1 is MDHEN and CDR2 SYDVKM. The CDR3 region is CASSVRQSRQPQHF. The CDR3 nucleotides are TGTGCCAGCAGTGTCAGGCAATCCCGTCAGCCCCAGCATTTT.

Only one count was recorded for this clone. The chain has TRBV18 and TRBJ2-5; 7 bases agree with TRBD1. The end of the DNA aligns better with TRBJ2-7, so the J call may be wrong. Per the germline V gene, CDR1 is KGHSH and CDR2 is LQKENI. CDR3 size: 14 residues. The CDR3 DNA reads as TGTGCCAGCTCACCTGGGACAGACCATTACGAGCAGTACTTC. Translated, it gives CASSPGTDHYEQYF.

The V and J genes are TRBV4-1 and TRBJ2-1, with 10 bases that match TRBD1. J gave up 8 bases and V 1 base, and 11 bases lay outside the gene matches. The germline CDR1 and CDR2 sequences are MGHRA and YSYEKL. CDR3 length: 17 amino acids. The CDR3 sequence is CASSQVPGTGVSYEQFF. The CDR3 DNA reads as TGCGCCAGCAGCCAAGTCCCCGGGACAGGGGTTTCCTATGAGCAGTTCTTC.

The genes are TRBV29-1 and TRBJ1-3; D is possibly TRBD1 (6 bases). The CDR3 loop spans 18 amino acids. V lost 1 base and J 7 bases, leaving 26 bases between the germline ends. Germline V gene data show CDR1 as SQVTM and CDR2 as ANQGSEA. The CDR3 sequence: CSVEVDPITGYEGNTIYF. The CDR3 nucleotides are TGCAGCGTTGAAGTCGATCCCATCACAGGGTACGAGGGGAACACCATATATTTT. Complete variable domain (other parts from reference TRBV29-1 and TRBJ1-3): SAVISQKPSRDICQRGTSLTIQCQVDSQVTMMFWYRQQPGQSLTLIATANQGSEATYESGFVIDKFPISRPNLTFSTLTVSNMSPEDSSIYLCSVEVDPITGYEGNTIYFGEGSWLTVV.

V usage is TRBV5-5 and J usage is TRBJ1-2, with D tentatively TRBD1 (6 bases). The CDR3 spans 14 residues. V was trimmed by 1 base and J by 4 bases, leaving 11 bases between them. CDR1 is SGHKS, CDR2 YYEKEE, per germline (reference sequence). CDR3 region: CASSLRGGGYGYTF. The CDR3 coding sequence is TGTGCCAGCAGCTTGCGGGGAGGGGGCTATGGCTACACCTTC. The whole variable domain, filled in from reference TRBV5-5 and TRBJ1-2, reads DAGVTQSPTHLIKTRGQQVTLRCSPISGHKSVSWYQQVLGQGPQFIFQYYEKEERGRGNFPDRFSARQFPNYSSELNVNALLLGDSALYLCASSLRGGGYGYTFGSGTRLTVV.

The J gene is TRBJ2-5, the V gene TRBV19; 9 bases map to TRBD1. This CDR3 has 15 amino acids. The germline V gene encodes CDR1 LNHDA and CDR2 SQIVND (reference sequence). Trimming took 9 bases from V and 5 from J; bases not matched to a gene: 13. In DNA, the CDR3 is TGTGCCAGGCTGTGGACAGGGGAATTAAAGGAGACCCAGTACTTC. This sequence encodes CARLWTGELKETQYF.

The gene calls are TRBV7-2 and TRBJ2-7; possible D gene TRBD1, 6 bases. The length of the CDR3 is 14 residues. The V gene lost 1 base and the J gene lost 5 bases, with 12 bases spanning the gap. Germline-derived CDR1 and CDR2 are SGHTA and FQGNSA. The CDR3 protein is CASSLGDRTHEQYF. The CDR3 DNA reads as TGTGCCAGCAGCTTAGGCGACAGGACCCACGAGCAGTACTTC. The complete variable domain, with remaining parts taken from reference TRBV7-2 and TRBJ2-7, reads GAGVSQSPSNKVTEKGKDVELRCDPISGHTALYWYRQSLGQGLEFLIYFQGNSAPDKSGLPSDRFSAERTGGSVSTLTIQRTQQEDSAVYLCASSLGDRTHEQYFGPGTRLTVT.

The V and J genes are TRBV10-3 and TRBJ2-3, with a tentative D call TRBD1 (5 bases). V was cut by 7 bases and J by 4 bases, with 9 bases left in between. The CDR3 runs 12 residues. CDR1 ENHRY and CDR2 SYGVKD come from the germline V gene. The CDR3 nucleotides read TGTGCCATCAACCAGGGCGCAGATACGCAGTATTTT. Translated, it gives CAINQGADTQYF.

The rearrangement joins TRBV28 to TRBJ1-4, with unresolved D. This CDR3 contains 15 residues. From germline, CDR1 is MDHEN and CDR2 SYDVKM. The V end lost 7 bases, the J end lost 0 bases, and 12 bases lay between the germline ends. The CDR3 DNA sequence: TGTGCCAGCAAGAGACACCCTGCAACTAATGAAAAACTGTTTTTT. Protein: CASKRHPATNEKLFF.